The 7 T cell receptor beta chains below were found in one sample sequenced in a study of control samples from healthy donors and cancer patients. Using immunoSEQ multiplex PCR, the repertoire was profiled, and TCRdb retains in-frame clones only, with some absent. The data show approximately 170,000 clones, with around 92% seen just once and about 1.4% held by the top ten. The sequenced sample consisted of blood. The receptors shown here come from a woman in her twenties or thirties in good health.

The chain has TRBV19 and TRBJ2-3; TRBD2 agrees at 7 bases. V lost 1 base to trimming and J lost 1 base; unmatched junction nucleotides: 5. Germline V gene lookup returns CDR1 LNHDA and CDR2 SQIVND (reference sequence). This CDR3 has 16 residues. CDR3 sequence: CASSIGGGRGTDTQYF. The CDR3, as DNA: TGTGCCAGTAGTATAGGGGGGGGACGGGGCACAGATACGCAGTATTTT.

This sequence joins TRBV28 and TRBJ2-7, with D possibly TRBD2 on 6 matching bases. V lost 2 bases to trimming and J lost 0 bases, with 11 bases between them. Germline values: CDR1 MDHEN, CDR2 SYDVKM. CDR3 length: 15 amino acids. CDR3 coding DNA: TGTGCCAGCAGTTTAGGAGGGGCTATCTCCTACGAGCAGTACTTC. Translation: CASSLGGAISYEQYF.

The chain uses TRBV5-5 and TRBJ2-3; 7 bases align to TRBD1. V shed 4 bases, J shed 0 bases, and the junction held 2 bases outside the gene matches. Germline V gene sequence: CDR1 SGHKS, CDR2 YYEKEE (reference sequence). This CDR3 has 14 amino acids. CDR3 residues: CASSRTGSTDTQYF. The CDR3 DNA reads TGTGCCAGCAGCCGGACAGGTAGCACAGATACGCAGTATTTT.

Comment on this clone: Other DNA sequences in this sample translate to the same CDR3. The V call is TRBV2, the J call TRBJ2-7, with D possibly matching TRBD2 (6 bases). Per the germline V gene, CDR1 is SNHLY and CDR2 is FYNNEI. Trimming shortened V by 6 bases and J by 1 base, and 10 bases separated the two germline ends. This CDR3 is 13 amino acids long. Here the CDR3 reads CASRTGGSYEQYF. DNA for the CDR3: TGTGCCAGCAGGACCGGGGGATCCTACGAGCAGTACTTC.

The chain recombines TRBV5-1 with TRBJ2-1; 11 nucleotides agree with TRBD2. This CDR3 is 16 amino acids long. The trim removed 1 base at V and 7 bases at J, leaving 7 bases unmatched. Per the germline V gene, CDR1 is SGHRS and CDR2 is YFSETQ. The CDR3 bases are TGCGCCAGCAGCTTGAGTCCAGCTAGCGGGGGGAATGAGCAGTTCTTC. It yields the protein CASSLSPASGGNEQFF.

This chain uses TRBV19 with TRBJ2-1, with D perhaps TRBD1 or TRBD2 (5 bases each). The CDR3 sequence is 14 residues long. V lost 4 bases, J lost 5 bases, and 12 bases lay in between. Germline V CDR1 and CDR2: LNHDA, SQIVND (reference sequence). The CDR3 DNA reads TGTGCCAGTAGTAAACGGGACGGTAACAATGAGCAGTTCTTC. Translated, it gives CASSKRDGNNEQFF.

This rearrangement joins TRBV27 to TRBJ1-6; 7 nucleotides align to TRBD1. The CDR3 length is 15 residues. Germline lookup yields CDR1 MNHEY and CDR2 SMNVEV (reference sequence). Trimming cost V 2 bases and J 5 bases; bases outside gene matches: 3. The CDR3 bases are TGTGCCAGCAGTTTAGGGACAGCGAATAATTCACCCCTCCACTTT. This codes for CASSLGTANNSPLHF.